The following is a TCR beta chain sequence with its context. Its antigen is unknown. These data are taken from a study of cytomegalovirus exposure and HLA in healthy donors. About the study: The approximately 110 validation repertoires used the same platform as the 550 to 750 first-cohort repertoires, a later analysis reported.

Only in-frame clones appear in the TCRdb table, and some are missing; sequencing was by immunoSEQ multiplex PCR. The table lists tens of thousands of clones, around 85% of them singletons. Study-wide results and caveats: Testing in vitro showed a few CMV-associated chains specific for CMV antigens. As was reported, the classifier diagnosed cytomegalovirus status with high specificity and sensitivity. According to the study, some 160 TCR beta chains were cytomegalovirus-associated.

The V and J ends lost 5 bases and 14 bases respectively, with 10 bases between them. Germline CDR1 SGHTA, CDR2 FQGNSA. The CDR3 runs to 11 residues. The specimen sequenced was PBMCs. The origin of this receptor is a man aged 25 to 40 in good health and CMV-seronegative. The chain employs TRBV7-2 and TRBJ1-6, with D possibly being TRBD1 (5 bases). The CDR3 DNA reads TGTGCCAGCAGCCTCGGGGGGGCCCTCCACTTT. Translation: CASSLGGALHF. The variable domain in full, with the rest retrieved from reference TRBV7-2 and TRBJ1-6, is GAGVSQSPSNKVTEKGKDVELRCDPISGHTALYWYRQSLGQGLEFLIYFQGNSAPDKSGLPSDRFSAERTGGSVSTLTIQRTQQEDSAVYLCASSLGGALHFGNGTRLTVT.